A single sample is the source of the 16 T cell receptor beta chains below, sequenced in a study of blood T cell repertoires in COVID-19. The assay was immunoSEQ multiplex PCR, and TCRdb's table has in-frame clones only and misses some. The profile shows 250,000 to 400,000 clones, about 87% of them singletons. Material: PBMCs or T cells enriched from blood (not recorded which). These receptors were collected from a woman aged 30 to 39 who had recovered from COVID-19.

V usage is TRBV6-5 and J usage is TRBJ1-2; D gene uncertain. Germline-derived CDR1 and CDR2 are MNHEY and SVGAGI. V dropped 3 bases and J dropped 8 bases, with 16 bases sitting between them. The CDR3 length is 14 residues. The CDR3: CASSYLAADSGYTF. The CDR3 nucleotides are TGTGCCAGCAGTTATCTTGCGGCGGATTCCGGCTACACCTTC.

This clone was detected once. This chain joins TRBV27 and TRBJ2-5; D possibly corresponds to TRBD2 (6 bases). Trimming removed 6 bases at V and 7 bases at J, with 27 bases between. Germline V gene lookup returns CDR1 MNHEY and CDR2 SMNVEV (reference sequence). CDR3 size: 17 residues. In nucleotides, the CDR3 is TGTGCCAGCAGCCTAACATTTGGACAACTTCTCGGGGGGACCCAGTACTTC. Residues: CASSLTFGQLLGGTQYF.

CDR3 nucleotide sequence: TGTGCCAGCAGTGCCGGACAGAAGTCACCCCTCCACTTT. Its protein product is CASSAGQKSPLHF. The V and J genes are TRBV12-3 or TRBV12-4 and TRBJ1-6; weak D call: TRBD1 (6 bases). The CDR3 consists of 13 residues. Trimming removed 5 bases from V and 10 bases from J, with 12 bases in between.

This rearrangement joins TRBV15 to TRBJ2-1, with D possibly matching TRBD1 (5 bases). The CDR3 runs 15 residues. Trimming stripped 5 bases from V and 7 bases from J, with 18 bases between. Per the germline V gene, CDR1 is LNHNV and CDR2 is YYDKDF (reference sequence). The CDR3 coding sequence is TGTGCCACCAGCGGGCCAGTCTCTAAGGGGAATGAGCAGTTCTTC. It encodes CATSGPVSKGNEQFF.

CDR3 loop: CASSFLTGYGYTF. CDR3 nucleotides: TGTGCCAGCAGTTTCCTGACAGGGTATGGCTACACCTTC. The chain joins TRBV27 to TRBJ1-2; 7 positions agree with TRBD1. CDR3 length: 13 residues. Unmatched junction bases numbered 3, after V lost 3 bases and J lost 5 bases. The germline CDR1 and CDR2 sequences are MNHEY and SMNVEV (reference sequence).

The gene calls are TRBV7-2 and TRBJ2-7; D remains ambiguous. Germline V gene lookup returns CDR1 SGHTA and CDR2 FQGNSA. With 3 bases removed from V and 2 bases from J, the gap between germline ends came to 11 bases. This CDR3 region has 14 residues. This CDR3 reads CASSFNSGPYEQYF. The CDR3 DNA is TGTGCCAGCAGCTTTAATAGTGGTCCCTACGAGCAGTACTTC.

The genes are TRBV4-3 and TRBJ1-6; D gene unclear. The germline gives CDR1 LGHNA, CDR2 YSLEER. Trimming cost V 1 base and J 11 bases, with 9 bases left between them. The CDR3 has 13 amino acids. The CDR3 here is CASSQVLGAPLHF. CDR3 nucleotide sequence: TGCGCCAGCAGCCAAGTTTTGGGAGCACCCCTCCACTTT.

This clone was picked up one time. The V and J genes are TRBV5-5 and TRBJ1-2, with 7 bases identical to TRBD1. This CDR3 has 14 amino acids. The junction had 10 bases not matched to a gene; V was cut back by 3 bases and J by 8 bases. Germline values: CDR1 SGHKS, CDR2 YYEKEE (reference sequence). CDR3 residues: CASSSTGLAEGYTF. CDR3 nucleotides: TGTGCCAGCAGCTCGACAGGGCTCGCGGAGGGCTACACCTTC.

This chain connects TRBV27 to TRBJ2-7, with D perhaps matching TRBD1 (6 bases). Germline V CDR1 and CDR2: MNHEY, SMNVEV (reference sequence). The germline V and J ends were trimmed by 5 bases and 2 bases, with 19 bases remaining between them. The CDR3 is 16 amino acids. The CDR3 bases are TGTGCCAGCAGTGCCCTTGGGCAGGGGCCTGCCTACGAGCAGTACTTC. This translates into CASSALGQGPAYEQYF.

The V call is TRBV3-1 (or the pseudogene TRBV3-2), the J call TRBJ1-2; perhaps TRBD1 as D (6 bases). Per the germline V gene, CDR1 is LGHDT and CDR2 is YNNKEL (reference sequence). This CDR3 contains 14 residues. V was pared by 3 bases and J by 8 bases, with 16 bases between. This chain's CDR3 is CASSQLGAGNGYTF. CDR3 in DNA: TGTGCCAGCAGCCAGTTGGGGGCAGGGAACGGCTACACCTTC.

The V call is TRBV28, the J call TRBJ1-5, with 7 positions matching TRBD1. The germline V gene encodes CDR1 MDHEN and CDR2 SYDVKM. CDR3 length equals 16 residues. The trim removed 7 bases at V and 4 bases at J, leaving 13 bases unmatched. CDR3 bases: TGTGCCAGCACCGTGACAGGGAAAGGGGAAAATCAGCCCCAGCATTTT. Amino acid sequence: CASTVTGKGENQPQHF.

The rearrangement joins TRBV7-2 to TRBJ1-2, with TRBD1 as a possible D gene (5 bases). The V gene lost 5 bases and the J gene lost 1 base, with 8 bases spanning the gap. The V gene's germline CDR1 is SGHTA and CDR2 FQGNSA. This CDR3 region has 13 residues. The CDR3 nucleotides are TGTGCCAGCAGCCCGGACAATAACTATGGCTACACCTTC. It translates to CASSPDNNYGYTF. Looking up the rest from reference TRBV7-2 and TRBJ1-2 gives the full variable domain: GAGVSQSPSNKVTEKGKDVELRCDPISGHTALYWYRQSLGQGLEFLIYFQGNSAPDKSGLPSDRFSAERTGGSVSTLTIQRTQQEDSAVYLCASSPDNNYGYTFGSGTRLTVV.

The chain is built from TRBV5-4 and TRBJ1-2; D is unclear. Trimming removed 4 bases at V and 7 bases at J, with 17 bases between. This CDR3 is 14 amino acids long. CDR1 and CDR2 (germline): SGHNT, YYREEE (reference sequence). CDR3 coding DNA: TGTGCCAGCAGCCTAAAAGGAAAGGGAGGTGGCTACACCTTC. Translation: CASSLKGKGGGYTF.

The chain is built from TRBV12-3 or TRBV12-4 and TRBJ1-1; TRBD1 agrees at 10 bases. This CDR3 comprises 13 residues. V was clipped by 10 bases and J by 5 bases; unmatched bases: 7. The chain's CDR3 is CATRQGANTEAFF. CDR3 in DNA: TGTGCCACCCGACAGGGGGCGAATACTGAAGCTTTCTTT.

The CDR3 nucleotides are TGCGCCAGCAGTGGTGAGGGGGAAGAGACCCAGTACTTC. It translates to CASSGEGEETQYF. The chain is built from TRBV10-1 and TRBJ2-5; weak D call: TRBD1 (6 bases). Germline loops: CDR1 WNHNN, CDR2 SYGVQD (reference sequence). V gave up 4 bases and J gave up 3 bases, with 9 bases separating them. The length of the CDR3 is 13 residues.

The chain joins TRBV2 to TRBJ1-6, with D uncertain. CDR3 length: 15 amino acids. Trimming removed 3 bases at V and 1 base at J, with 7 bases between. Germline V gene sequence: CDR1 SNHLY, CDR2 FYNNEI. The CDR3 loop is CASSDYSSYNSPLHF. As DNA, the CDR3 is TGTGCCAGCAGTGACTATTCGTCCTATAATTCACCCCTCCACTTT.